Following are 14 T cell receptor beta chains from one sample sequenced in a study of T cells in Graves' hyperthyroidism and ophthalmopathy. Amplification yielded TCR beta CDR3 regions, with RNA transcripts as the source. RT-PCR in the first round (using the HTBI primer set) targeted the TCR CDR3. TCRdb re-derived calls from the multiplex PCR reads in MiXCR, one entry per CDR3 protein. Of roughly 570,000 distinct CDR3 sequences in the sample, about 45% were seen once. Sequenced: peripheral blood or thyroid tissue (not recorded which). All receptors derive from a woman aged 18-35 years with Graves' hyperthyroidism.

The rearrangement uses TRBV4-1 and TRBJ2-7; 7 nucleotides align to TRBD1. V lost 4 bases and J lost 0; bases outside the gene matches: 9. The germline gives CDR1 MGHRA, CDR2 YSYEKL. This CDR3 has 16 residues. CDR3 in amino acids: CASSRLGQDLSYEQYF. The CDR3 nucleotides read TGCGCCAGCAGCCGGCTAGGACAGGACCTCTCCTACGAGCAGTACTTC.

This clonotype was recorded at least ten times. The chain links TRBV20-1 to TRBJ2-7, with TRBD2 matching over 9 bases. CDR1 is DFQATT, CDR2 SNEGSKA, per germline (reference sequence). This CDR3 spans 14 amino acids. V gave up 6 bases and J gave up 0 bases; unmatched junction bases: 6. The CDR3 loop is CSASVREGSYEQYF. In nucleotides, the CDR3 is TGCAGTGCCAGCGTGCGGGAGGGCTCCTACGAGCAGTACTTC.

The sample holds a few counts of this clonotype. The chain has TRBV27 and TRBJ1-1, with a tentative D call TRBD1 (6 bases). CDR3 length equals 15 residues. The ends were cut back, 6 bases at V and 2 bases at J, with 16 bases in the middle. Per germline, CDR1 MNHEY and CDR2 SMNVEV (reference sequence). The CDR3: CASSPWTAGNTEAFF. The CDR3 region has the DNA TGTGCCAGCAGCCCATGGACAGCGGGAAACACTGAAGCTTTCTTT.

About this clonotype: It is likely a read error, because the conserved phenylalanine at the end of the CDR3 is missing. Because the CDR3's place on the DNA is in doubt, the DNA is left out and the CDR3 is given as listed by TCRdb. The chain combines TRBV29-1 with TRBJ1-1; the D call TRBD1 from the table was never checked on the DNA. The CDR3 spans 10 amino acids, including both terminal residues. Germline V CDR1 and CDR2: SQVTM, ANQGSEA. CDR3 sequence: CSGGTGDPLY.

For this clonotype: A much more abundant neighbour one base away suggests this may be a read error. The J gene is TRBJ2-7, the V gene TRBV18, with D tentatively TRBD2 (6 bases). The CDR3 sequence is 12 residues long. Germline loops: CDR1 KGHSH, CDR2 LQKENI. The CDR3 loop reads CASPPRGNEQYF. The CDR3 nucleotides are TGTGCCAGCCCACCACGGGGGAATGAGCAGTACTTC.

The J gene is TRBJ1-2, the V gene TRBV29-1, with 9 bases identical to TRBD1. This CDR3 has 11 residues. V shed 6 bases, J shed 8 bases, and the junction held 4 bases outside the gene matches. Per the germline V gene, CDR1 is SQVTM and CDR2 is ANQGSEA. CDR3: CSVTGTGGYTF. DNA for the CDR3: TGCAGCGTGACCGGGACAGGGGGCTACACCTTC.

On this clonotype itself: This may come from a read error, since a much larger clone is one base off. DNA for the CDR3: TGCAGCGTTGGGCCACCGGGATCCTACGAGCAGTACTTC. This encodes CSVGPPGSYEQYF. This chain links TRBV29-1 with TRBJ2-7; perhaps TRBD2 as D (5 bases). This CDR3 spans 13 amino acids. V was trimmed by 4 bases and J by 1 base, leaving 11 bases between them. Per germline, CDR1 SQVTM and CDR2 ANQGSEA.

This clonotype was seen a few times. V and J are TRBV27 and TRBJ1-1, with 9 bases fitting TRBD1. In germline, CDR1 is MNHEY, CDR2 SMNVEV (reference sequence). This CDR3 spans 14 amino acids. V shed 4 bases and J 4 bases; nucleotides not matched to a gene: 4. The CDR3 sequence: CASSYRGLGTEAFF. The CDR3 DNA sequence: TGTGCCAGCAGTTACAGGGGGCTGGGCACTGAAGCTTTCTTT.

The chain uses TRBV19 and TRBJ1-2; 8 positions match TRBD1. V dropped 7 bases and J dropped 4; count of bases not matched to a gene: 5. The CDR3 contains 13 residues. Per germline, CDR1 LNHDA and CDR2 SQIVND (reference sequence). The CDR3 reads CASNKGQGYGYTF. The DNA of the CDR3 is TGTGCCAGTAATAAAGGACAGGGCTATGGCTACACCTTC.

Remarks on this clonotype: A read error may produce the germline difference seen at one junction end. The J gene is TRBJ2-2, the V gene TRBV2, with TRBD1 matching over 8 bases. Germline CDR1 reads SNHLY; CDR2 reads FYNNEI. This CDR3 contains 17 residues. The chain's CDR3 is CARSAMDRAYNTGELFF. The CDR3 DNA sequence: TGTGCCAGGAGTGCAATGGACAGGGCTTACAACACCGGGGAGCTGTTTTTT.

This clonotype was counted many times. The chain is built from TRBV7-2 and TRBJ2-7; D unresolved. The CDR3 has 11 amino acids. Between the trimmed V and J ends, which lost 5 bases and 0 bases, there was a span of 2 bases. CDR1 is SGHTA and CDR2 is FQGNSA in the germline V gene. CDR3 nucleotides: TGTGCCAGCAGCGTCTCCTACGAGCAGTACTTC. Translated, it gives CASSVSYEQYF.

This clonotype was seen ten or more times. The chain carries TRBV24-1 and TRBJ2-2, with 12 bases aligning to TRBD1. CDR3 length equals 18 residues. Germline loops: CDR1 KGHDR, CDR2 SFDVKD. The junction had 13 bases not matched to a gene; V was cut back by 5 bases and J by 7 bases. The chain's CDR3 is CATSVRGSGTGGGGELFF. The CDR3 DNA is TGTGCCACCAGTGTCAGAGGATCCGGGACAGGGGGCGGCGGGGAGCTGTTTTTT.

This chain connects TRBV24-1 to TRBJ2-5; D possibly corresponds to TRBD1 (5 bases). The V end was cut by 4 bases, the J end by 0 bases, with 14 bases between. Germline V gene lookup returns CDR1 KGHDR and CDR2 SFDVKD. The CDR3 loop spans 16 amino acids. In DNA form, the CDR3 reads TGTGCCACCAGTGAGGATGACAGATTAGACCAAGAGACCCAGTACTTC. Translation gives CATSEDDRLDQETQYF.

V gene TRBV7-2 combines with J gene TRBJ2-2, with TRBD2 matching over 9 bases. Germline V gene sequence: CDR1 SGHTA, CDR2 FQGNSA. CDR3 length equals 16 residues. V lost 2 bases and J lost 8; bases outside the gene matches: 9. The DNA of the CDR3 is TGTGCCAGCAGCTTATCCCGGGCTAGCGGGAAGGGGGAGCTGTTTTTT. This gives the protein CASSLSRASGKGELFF.